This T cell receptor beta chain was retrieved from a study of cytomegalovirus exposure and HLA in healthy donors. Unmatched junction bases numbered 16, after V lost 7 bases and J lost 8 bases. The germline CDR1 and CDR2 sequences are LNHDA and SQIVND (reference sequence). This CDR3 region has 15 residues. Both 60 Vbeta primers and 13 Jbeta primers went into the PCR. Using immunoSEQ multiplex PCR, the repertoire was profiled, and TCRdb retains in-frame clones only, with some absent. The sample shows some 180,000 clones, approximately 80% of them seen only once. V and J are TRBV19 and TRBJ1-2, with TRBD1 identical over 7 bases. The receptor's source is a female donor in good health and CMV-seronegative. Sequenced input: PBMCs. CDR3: CASNPAGGVSSGYTF. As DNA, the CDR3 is TGTGCCAGTAACCCGGCAGGGGGAGTCTCGAGCGGCTACACCTTC.